One and the same sample provided the 5 T cell receptor beta chains below, sequenced in a study of cytomegalovirus exposure and HLA in healthy donors. Primers for the PCR totalled 60 Vbeta and 13 Jbeta. Sequencing used immunoSEQ multiplex PCR; TCRdb keeps in-frame clones, though not all of them. The sample lists about 130,000 clones, about 80% occurring once. Sequencing input: PBMCs. The receptors were gathered from a man between 35 and 55 years old in good health and CMV-seronegative.

The rearrangement links TRBV15 to TRBJ1-1, with 8 bases lining up with TRBD1. V lost 1 base and J lost 1; bases outside the gene matches: 8. This CDR3 is built from 17 residues. CDR1 is LNHNV, CDR2 YYDKDF, per germline (reference sequence). In nucleotides, the CDR3 is TGTGCCACCAGCAGAGGTACCGGGACAGGCGAGAACACTGAAGCTTTCTTT. Protein: CATSRGTGTGENTEAFF.

This chain joins TRBV5-6 and TRBJ1-1; tentatively, D is TRBD1 (5 bases). The CDR3 contains 16 residues. The germline V gene has CDR1 SGHDT and CDR2 YYEEEE. Trimming pared 4 bases from V and 2 bases from J, leaving 18 bases between. CDR3 nucleotide sequence: TGTGCCAGCAGCCCACTTTCAGGGCACGTTAACACTGAAGCTTTCTTT. The encoded protein is CASSPLSGHVNTEAFF.

This clone was seen a single time. The rearrangement links TRBV14 to TRBJ1-1, with D maybe TRBD1 (5 bases). Trimming cost V 6 bases and J 3 bases, with 11 bases left between them. Germline lookup yields CDR1 SGHDN and CDR2 FVKESK. This CDR3 is built from 13 residues. The CDR3: CASSPQGYTEAFF. CDR3 sequence (DNA): TGTGCCAGCAGTCCTCAGGGCTACACTGAAGCTTTCTTT.

This clone was found a few times. The V call is TRBV5-5, the J call TRBJ2-3, with TRBD2 as a possible D gene (7 bases). Germline-derived CDR1 and CDR2 are SGHKS and YYEKEE (reference sequence). This CDR3 spans 15 amino acids. Deletions cut 3 bases from V and 3 bases from J, with 14 bases between. The CDR3 loop is CASSSRRGRTDTQYF. In DNA, the CDR3 is TGTGCCAGCAGCTCTCGGCGGGGGCGGACAGATACGCAGTATTTT.

CDR3 region: CASSLLAGSGPQHF. The CDR3 nucleotides read TGTGCCAGCAGTTTATTGGCGGGTTCAGGGCCCCAGCATTTT. The chain employs TRBV28 and TRBJ1-5; D is ambiguous. Germline V gene sequence: CDR1 MDHEN, CDR2 SYDVKM. This CDR3 region has 14 residues. Trimming shortened V by 1 base and J by 9 bases, and 13 bases separated the two germline ends.